This T cell receptor beta chain was obtained from a study of blood T cell repertoires in COVID-19 (dated by TCRdb to 2019 to 2021). Regarding the research as a whole: The collaborator samples originated in the United States, Italy and Spain and spanned the acute and convalescent phases of COVID-19. The material from the prospective study consisted of cDNA or gDNA derived from T cells, B-cell-depleted T cells, or PBMCs. Deeply sampled blood TCRbeta repertoires from subjects exposed to, actively infected with, or recovered from COVID-19 were included in the dataset. The repertoires were made available in a free public database intended to serve as a resource for research on the immune response to SARS-CoV-2. Samples were obtained from the ongoing ImmuneRACE study (first 160 participants) and from 1,254 subjects provided by 6 global collaborators. Nearly every sample came with metadata listing a de-identified subject ID, COVID-19 status, age in years and sex. Where HLA class I and class II types were available, the types were taken from metadata supplied by the sample provider, not from assay-based typing.

TCRbeta CDR3 regions were amplified from genomic DNA by means of the immunoSEQ Assay, a bias-controlled multiplex PCR. Concerning the study's data processing: The number of nucleated cells in each sample was estimated from the amplification of reference gene primers within the assay. To quantify the absolute abundance of each unique TCRbeta CDR3 rearrangement, sequence reads were collapsed and filtered. For each sample, productive Simpson clonality was calculated as the square root of Simpson's diversity index over productive rearrangements. TCRdb provides this immuneACCESS table in a form limited to in-frame rearrangements. Some clones are lacking; in checked studies, under half of them reflect an unresolved V gene, and why the rest are absent is not known. D and trimming come from the DNA, and the V and J calls and clone size come from that table. The sample includes around 270,000 clones, with 75% to 90% observed a single time. The top ten hold about 2.9% of the sample.

Participants in the prospective study were enrolled through a virtual design, were aged roughly 18 to 90 years, and lived in fewer than 30 United States geographic areas. In the prospective study, cohorts were assigned on the basis of participant-reported clinical history obtained from a screening survey and a study questionnaire. Exposed participants had been in contact with someone with a PCR-confirmed or clinician-diagnosed COVID-19 case within 2 weeks of study entry. Mobile phlebotomists in the prospective study collected whole blood, serum and a nasopharyngeal or oropharyngeal swab from every participant. Over a 2-month period, participants in the prospective study had the option of providing additional blood draws and questionnaires. Prospective study blood samples were shipped either frozen or at room temperature before DNA extraction. The CDR3 numbers 16 residues from cysteine through phenylalanine. Only the CDR3 part of the read is kept: 48 bases, read in frame from the first base. Trimming takes 7 bases off V and 5 bases off J; junction bases not matched to a gene: 14. CDR1 is given as SQVTM and CDR2 as ANQGSEA, both from the germline V gene.

Comments on this clone: Its cognate antigen has yet to be identified. No base quality information exists; no much larger clone differs at one position.

The study at large found these results: Clinical and demographic metadata were provided uncurated, with the amount varying by source and participant.

The source is a woman in her thirties or forties who had been exposed to COVID-19. Sequenced input: PBMCs or T cells enriched from blood (not recorded which). This chain is built from TRBV29-1 and TRBJ1-4, and 9 junction bases match TRBD1. Read as DNA, the sequence is TGCAGCGCCGAAGCACGGACAGGGGCCTTCAATGAAAAACTGTTTTTT. This gives the protein CSAEARTGAFNEKLFF.